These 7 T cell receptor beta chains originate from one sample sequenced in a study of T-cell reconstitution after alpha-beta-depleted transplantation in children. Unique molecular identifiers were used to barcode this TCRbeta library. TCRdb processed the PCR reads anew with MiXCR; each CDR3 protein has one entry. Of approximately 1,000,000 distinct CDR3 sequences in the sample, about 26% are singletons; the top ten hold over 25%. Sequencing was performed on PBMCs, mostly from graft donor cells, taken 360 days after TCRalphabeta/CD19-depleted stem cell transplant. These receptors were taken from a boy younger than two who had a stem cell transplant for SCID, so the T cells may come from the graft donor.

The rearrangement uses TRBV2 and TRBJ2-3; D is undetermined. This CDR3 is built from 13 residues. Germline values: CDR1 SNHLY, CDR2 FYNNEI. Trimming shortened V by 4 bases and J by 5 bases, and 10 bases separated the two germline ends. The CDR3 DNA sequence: TGTGCCAGCAGTGTATTGTTGGGAGATACGCAGTATTTT. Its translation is CASSVLLGDTQYF.

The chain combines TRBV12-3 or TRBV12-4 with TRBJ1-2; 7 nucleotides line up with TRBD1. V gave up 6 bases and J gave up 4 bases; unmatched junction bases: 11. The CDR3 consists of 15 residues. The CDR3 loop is CASSLFGQARYGYTF. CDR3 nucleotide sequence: TGTGCCAGCAGCCTTTTCGGACAGGCGCGCTATGGCTACACCTTC.

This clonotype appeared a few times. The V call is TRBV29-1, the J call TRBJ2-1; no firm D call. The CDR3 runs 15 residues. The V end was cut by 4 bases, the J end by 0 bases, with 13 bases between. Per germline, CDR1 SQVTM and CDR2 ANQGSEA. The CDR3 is CSVVGVKSSYNEQFF. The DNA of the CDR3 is TGCAGCGTTGTGGGTGTCAAGAGCTCCTACAATGAGCAGTTCTTC.

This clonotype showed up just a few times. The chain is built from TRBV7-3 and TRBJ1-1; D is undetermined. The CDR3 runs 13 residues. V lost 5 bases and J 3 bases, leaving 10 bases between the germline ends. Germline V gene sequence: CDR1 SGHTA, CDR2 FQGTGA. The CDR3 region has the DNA TGTGCCAGCAGCGTAAGCCGGGACACTGAAGCTTTCTTT. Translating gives CASSVSRDTEAFF.

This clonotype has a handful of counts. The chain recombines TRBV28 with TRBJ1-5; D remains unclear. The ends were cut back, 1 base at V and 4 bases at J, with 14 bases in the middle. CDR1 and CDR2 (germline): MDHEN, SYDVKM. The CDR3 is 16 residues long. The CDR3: CASSLYPWVVNQPQHF. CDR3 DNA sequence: TGTGCCAGCAGTTTATATCCTTGGGTCGTGAATCAGCCCCAGCATTTT.

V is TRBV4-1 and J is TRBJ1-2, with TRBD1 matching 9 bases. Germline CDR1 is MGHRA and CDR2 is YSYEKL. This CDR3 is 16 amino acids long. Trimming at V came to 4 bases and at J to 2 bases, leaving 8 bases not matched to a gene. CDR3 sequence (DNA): TGCGCCAGCAGCCTCACTACAGGGGGCCACAACTATGGCTACACCTTC. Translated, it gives CASSLTTGGHNYGYTF.

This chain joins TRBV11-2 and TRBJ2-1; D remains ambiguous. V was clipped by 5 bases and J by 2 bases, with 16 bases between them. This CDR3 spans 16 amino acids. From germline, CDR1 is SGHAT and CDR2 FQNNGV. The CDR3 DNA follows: TGTGCCAGCAGCCAAGGAGTGACCAAAACCTACAATGAGCAGTTCTTC. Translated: CASSQGVTKTYNEQFF.